This TCR beta chain emerged from a study of T-cell memory formation after mild COVID-19. Study in general: The TCR clusters were mostly specific to one donor. Study findings and constraints: Memory sampled before infection contained some responding clones, suggesting cross-reactive memory joined. Contracting CD4+ clones were located mainly in CM and EM, and CD8+ clones in EMRA.

Amplification by 5'RACE using constant-segment primers produced TCR alpha and TCR beta cDNA libraries that carried sample barcodes and UMIs. TCRdb reanalysed the 5' RACE reads using MiXCR and keeps one entry per CDR3 protein. Of some 450,000 distinct CDR3 sequences in the sample, over 15% were seen once. This clonotype was observed at least ten times. Its antigen is unknown. The clonotype was recovered from a young man who had mild COVID-19 (a few samples of this study predate the infection). Cell type and time point are not known. The specimen sequenced was PBMCs or a T cell subset sorted from them (not recorded which).

The CDR3 sequence: CASSQGPSGAGDTQYF. CDR3 coding DNA: TGCGCCAGCAGCCAAGGTCCTAGCGGGGCGGGGGATACGCAGTATTTT. The chain combines TRBV4-3 with TRBJ2-3; TRBD2 matches 9 bases. CDR1 and CDR2 (germline): LGHNA, YSLEER. V shed 1 base, J shed 6 bases, and the junction held 8 bases outside the gene matches. The CDR3 loop spans 16 amino acids.